The rows below give T cell receptor beta chains drawn from one sample of a study of T cell repertoires in cytomegalovirus infection. TCRdb called the reads again in MiXCR, with one record for every CDR3 protein. This table has about 250,000 distinct CDR3 sequences, approximately 6.7% appearing once. The sequenced sample was PBMCs. The receptors come from a human donor in good health (CMV status not recorded). Some clones in this sample may be carry-over from other donors' samples. Both conserved end residues are part of each CDR3. The D gene is left open where the match is weak. Only part of the rows carry a size: once, few, many, or a class if the clone is expanded.

. | TRBJ1-1 | many | TRBV2 | TGTGCCAGCAGTGAAGGAGGGAGTACTGAAGCTTTCTTT | CASSEGGSTEAFF
. | TRBJ1-4 | many | TRBV4-2 | TGTGCCAGCAGCCAAGAGGGTTCTGGGACTAATGAAAAACTGTTTTTT | CASSQEGSGTNEKLFF
. | TRBJ1-6 | . | TRBV28 | TGTGCCAGCAGTTACACAGGGAATTCACCCCTCCACTTT | CASSYTGNSPLHF
TRBD1 | TRBJ2-1 | many | TRBV12-3/TRBV12-4 | TGTGCCAGCAGTGCGGCGGGACAGGGTTACAATGAGCAGTTCTTC | CASSAAGQGYNEQFF
. | TRBJ1-1 | many | TRBV7-2 | TGTGCCAGCAGCTTAACCAGAGGGGGGTATCGCACTGAAGCTTTCTTT | CASSLTRGGYRTEAFF
. | TRBJ1-5 | many | TRBV5-6 | TGTGCCAGCAGCCGCAAACCGGATCAGCCCCAGCATTTT | CASSRKPDQPQHF
. | TRBJ1-1 | many | TRBV7-6 | TGTGCCAGCAGATTGGGGGCGGCTGGCGAAGCTTTCTTT | CASRLGAAGEAFF
. | TRBJ1-1 | many | TRBV11-3 | TGTGCCAGCAGCTTAGGGGGCCTTTCGCCGCGGAACACTGAAGCTTTCTTT | CASSLGGLSPRNTEAFF
. | TRBJ1-2 | many | TRBV7-2 | TGTGCCAGCGGCGGGCCCGGGTATGGCTACACCTTC | CASGGPGYGYTF
. | TRBJ2-5 | many | TRBV20-1 | TGCAGTGCTAGAGATCACAGGCTACAAGAGACCCAGTACTTC | CSARDHRLQETQYF
. | TRBJ2-2 | many | TRBV6-6 | TGTGCCAGCAGTTTGCCGGGGGCTGAAGGCGGGGAGCTGTTTTTT | CASSLPGAEGGELFF
. | TRBJ2-5 | many | TRBV24-1 | TGTGCCACCAGTGACCCCGCCGGACCGGGAGAGACCCAGTACTTC | CATSDPAGPGETQYF
. | TRBJ2-3 | many | TRBV7-2 | TGTGCCAGCAGCCCCCGAGTTACAGATACGCAGTATTTT | CASSPRVTDTQYF
TRBD1 | TRBJ2-3 | few | TRBV19 | TGTGCCAGTAGTGGCCGGGACAGGGGCGCAGATACGCAGTATTTT | CASSGRDRGADTQYF
. | TRBJ1-5 | many | TRBV2 | TGTGCCAGCAGTGAAGTGGGGGGGGGAGATCAGCCCCAGCATTTT | CASSEVGGGDQPQHF
. | TRBJ1-6 | many | TRBV11-3 | TGTGCCAGCAGCTTATCCATTCGGGACCGGCTACGCTCACCCCTCCACTTT | CASSLSIRDRLRSPLHF
. | TRBJ1-2 | many | TRBV4-1 | TGCGCCAGCAGCCAAGAGGCAGGTGACTATGGCTACACCTTC | CASSQEAGDYGYTF
. | TRBJ2-7 | many | TRBV7-2 | TGTGCCAGCAGCTTCACACAGGGAAGCTCCTACGAGCAGTACTTC | CASSFTQGSSYEQYF
. | TRBJ1-4 | . | TRBV5-1 | TGCGCCAGCAGCTTGCTTGCAACTAATGAAAAACTGTTTTTT | CASSLLATNEKLFF
TRBD1 | TRBJ1-1 | many | TRBV7-9 | TGTGCCAGCAGCTTAGTCTCAGGGGGTCACACTGAAGCTTTCTTT | CASSLVSGGHTEAFF
. | TRBJ2-1 | few | TRBV20-1 | TGCAGTGCCCGCAGGGCTGATGAGCAGTTCTTC | CSARRADEQFF
. | TRBJ2-2 | many | TRBV7-7 | TGTGCCAGCAGCTTCAGGGACAACACCGGGGAGCTGTTTTTT | CASSFRDNTGELFF
. | TRBJ2-7 | . | TRBV6-5 | TGTGCCAGCAGTTACTCGACACACCGCTACGAGCAGTACTTC | CASSYSTHRYEQYF
. | TRBJ2-7 | many | TRBV28 | TGTGCCAGCAGTGTCCCGCAGGACCCCTACGAGCAGTACTTC | CASSVPQDPYEQYF
. | TRBJ2-2 | many | TRBV7-2 | TGTGCCAGCAGCTCCTGGCTAGGGCGAGCGAACACCGGGGAGCTGTTTTTT | CASSSWLGRANTGELFF
. | TRBJ2-1 | many | TRBV7-2 | TGTGCCAGCAGCTTAGCGGGCCCTGCCTACAATGAGCAGTTCTTC | CASSLAGPAYNEQFF